A selection of T cell receptor beta chains follows, all from one sample in a study of T cell responses to AZD1222 COVID-19 vaccine. The repertoire was sequenced with immunoSEQ multiplex PCR; TCRdb's copy has only in-frame clones and lacks some. The table shows around 96,000 clones, with about 86% occurring only once. The material sequenced was peripheral blood, taken 28 days after the second AZD1222 dose. The source of these receptors is an adult who received the AZD1222 COVID-19 vaccine. The CDR3 runs from the conserved cysteine through the conserved F or W. The order of the fields is CDR3 length, V gene, D gene, clone size, J gene, CDR3 DNA, CDR3 protein. D genes are given only for firm matches. Where a row states a size, it is once, few, many or the class of an expanded clone; other rows omit it.

cdr3_length: 14
v_call: TRBV4-3
d_call: .
clone_size: .
j_call: TRBJ1-4
cdr3_nt: TGCGCCAGCAGCCTCGGGGCCGGGGGCGAAAAACTGTTTTTT
cdr3_aa: CASSLGAGGEKLFF

cdr3_length: 15
v_call: TRBV11-3
d_call: TRBD2
clone_size: .
j_call: TRBJ2-1
cdr3_nt: TGTGCCAGCAGCTCATACCTAGCGGGGACAAATGAGCAGTTCTTC
cdr3_aa: CASSSYLAGTNEQFF

cdr3_length: 13
v_call: TRBV6-4
d_call: TRBD1
clone_size: .
j_call: TRBJ1-2
cdr3_nt: TGTGCCAGCAGTAAGACAGGGACCTATGGCTACACCTTC
cdr3_aa: CASSKTGTYGYTF

cdr3_length: 11
v_call: TRBV20-1
d_call: .
clone_size: once
j_call: TRBJ1-1
cdr3_nt: TGCAGTGCCCTAAGTCAGTATGTGGCTTTCTTT
cdr3_aa: CSALSQYVAFF

cdr3_length: 14
v_call: TRBV19
d_call: .
clone_size: .
j_call: TRBJ2-7
cdr3_nt: TGTGCCAGTAGTATAGCCAGGGATCTGAGTGAGCAGTACTTC
cdr3_aa: CASSIARDLSEQYF

cdr3_length: 15
v_call: TRBV7-9
d_call: .
clone_size: .
j_call: TRBJ1-6
cdr3_nt: TGTGCCAGCAGCCGGCGGAACTCCTATAATTCACCCCTCCACTTT
cdr3_aa: CASSRRNSYNSPLHF

cdr3_length: 13
v_call: TRBV28
d_call: .
clone_size: .
j_call: TRBJ2-1
cdr3_nt: TGTGCCACCCTCCCCGGGATGCCAGGCGAGCAGTTCTTC
cdr3_aa: CATLPGMPGEQFF

cdr3_length: 15
v_call: TRBV5-1
d_call: .
clone_size: .
j_call: TRBJ1-4
cdr3_nt: TGCGCCAGCAGCTTGGCCGTGGACAGTCATGAAAAACTGTTTTTT
cdr3_aa: CASSLAVDSHEKLFF

cdr3_length: 14
v_call: TRBV7-2
d_call: .
clone_size: .
j_call: TRBJ1-3
cdr3_nt: TGTGCCAGCAGCTCCTACACCCTGAGGGACACCATATATTTT
cdr3_aa: CASSSYTLRDTIYF

cdr3_length: 15
v_call: TRBV5-8
d_call: .
clone_size: .
j_call: TRBJ1-5
cdr3_nt: TGTGCCAGCAGCTTGAAAGGCTATAGCAATCAGCCCCAGCATTTT
cdr3_aa: CASSLKGYSNQPQHF

cdr3_length: 16
v_call: TRBV23-1
d_call: .
clone_size: .
j_call: TRBJ2-2
cdr3_nt: TGCGCCAGCAGTCAATCGGTGGGGAAGAACACCGGGGAGCTGTTTTTT
cdr3_aa: CASSQSVGKNTGELFF

cdr3_length: 9
v_call: TRBV21-1
d_call: .
clone_size: .
j_call: TRBJ1-1
cdr3_nt: TGCCAGGCGGTCCCTGAAGCTTTCTTT
cdr3_aa: CQAVPEAFF

cdr3_length: 16
v_call: TRBV7-2
d_call: TRBD2
clone_size: .
j_call: TRBJ2-7
cdr3_nt: TGTGCCAGCAGCCCCGGGTCGACTAGCGGCTCCTACGAGCAGTACTTC
cdr3_aa: CASSPGSTSGSYEQYF

cdr3_length: 15
v_call: TRBV28
d_call: .
clone_size: .
j_call: TRBJ2-1
cdr3_nt: TGTGCCAGCAGTTTGAGGGGAGGGGGGATCAATGAGCAGTTCTTC
cdr3_aa: CASSLRGGGINEQFF

cdr3_length: 15
v_call: TRBV7-2
d_call: .
clone_size: .
j_call: TRBJ2-1
cdr3_nt: TGTGCCAGCAGCTTAGACAGAACCCACCTCAATGAGCAGTTCTTC
cdr3_aa: CASSLDRTHLNEQFF

cdr3_length: 12
v_call: TRBV3-1/TRBV3-2
d_call: .
clone_size: .
j_call: TRBJ2-3
cdr3_nt: TGTGCCAGCAGCCAAGAGATGGATACGCAGTATTTT
cdr3_aa: CASSQEMDTQYF

cdr3_length: 14
v_call: TRBV7-2
d_call: .
clone_size: .
j_call: TRBJ2-5
cdr3_nt: TGTGCCAGCAGCTTAGCGGCATTTCAAGAGACCCAGTACTTC
cdr3_aa: CASSLAAFQETQYF

cdr3_length: 19
v_call: TRBV11-3
d_call: TRBD2
clone_size: .
j_call: TRBJ2-5
cdr3_nt: TGTGCCAGCAGCTTAGATCGGGATCCGGGACTAGCGGGAGTAGAGACCCAGTACTTC
cdr3_aa: CASSLDRDPGLAGVETQYF

cdr3_length: 15
v_call: TRBV5-1
d_call: .
clone_size: .
j_call: TRBJ2-5
cdr3_nt: TGCGCCAGCAGCTTGGAGGACGGGGTTGGGGAGACCCAGTACTTC
cdr3_aa: CASSLEDGVGETQYF

cdr3_length: 12
v_call: TRBV2
d_call: .
clone_size: .
j_call: TRBJ2-7
cdr3_nt: TGTGCCAGTCAGGGAACCACCTACGAGCAGTACTTC
cdr3_aa: CASQGTTYEQYF

cdr3_length: 12
v_call: TRBV7-3
d_call: .
clone_size: .
j_call: TRBJ2-1
cdr3_nt: TGTGCCAGCAGCTTATATGGTAATGAGCAGTTCTTC
cdr3_aa: CASSLYGNEQFF

cdr3_length: 15
v_call: TRBV7-2
d_call: TRBD1
clone_size: .
j_call: TRBJ1-1
cdr3_nt: TGTGCCAGCAGCTTTGAAGGGGGCATAGGCACTGAAGCTTTCTTT
cdr3_aa: CASSFEGGIGTEAFF

cdr3_length: 15
v_call: TRBV29-1
d_call: TRBD2
clone_size: once
j_call: TRBJ2-2
cdr3_nt: TGCAGCGTTGCCAGACTAGCGGGGGGGACCGGGGAGCTGTTTTTT
cdr3_aa: CSVARLAGGTGELFF

cdr3_length: 13
v_call: TRBV2
d_call: .
clone_size: .
j_call: TRBJ1-2
cdr3_nt: TGTGCCAGCAGCGCGGGACTCTCCTATGGCTACACCTTC
cdr3_aa: CASSAGLSYGYTF

cdr3_length: 14
v_call: TRBV27
d_call: TRBD1
clone_size: .
j_call: TRBJ1-2
cdr3_nt: TGTGCCAGCAGTTATTCCCGGGACAGCCTTGGCTACACCTTC
cdr3_aa: CASSYSRDSLGYTF

cdr3_length: 14
v_call: TRBV30
d_call: .
clone_size: .
j_call: TRBJ2-3
cdr3_nt: TGTGCCTGGGCTCGCGGGACAGCCACAGATACGCAGTATTTT
cdr3_aa: CAWARGTATDTQYF

cdr3_length: 15
v_call: TRBV5-1
d_call: .
clone_size: .
j_call: TRBJ2-3
cdr3_nt: TGCGCCAGCAGCCGGGACTCCCTGGGCACAGATACGCAGTATTTT
cdr3_aa: CASSRDSLGTDTQYF

cdr3_length: 16
v_call: TRBV18
d_call: TRBD2
clone_size: .
j_call: TRBJ2-3
cdr3_nt: TGTGCCAGCTCACCAGCTAGCGGGGGAGGGGCAGATACGCAGTATTTT
cdr3_aa: CASSPASGGGADTQYF